Listed below are T cell receptor beta chains from one sample, sequenced in a study of T-cell reconstitution after alpha-beta-depleted transplantation in children. MiXCR, applied by TCRdb to the PCR reads, yields one record per CDR3 protein. The sample has 190,000 or so distinct CDR3 sequences, 6.5% to 7.5% seen once; the top ten hold roughly 3%. This specimen was PBMCs from the stem cell graft donor, taken from the stem cell graft. The receptors originated from a human donor who donated a stem cell graft to a child with Wiskott-Aldrich syndrome. Each CDR3 is given with its conserved first and last residue. D genes are given only for firm matches. Clone size is shown for a subset of rows, as once, few, many or a class of expanded clone.

TRBV7-2	TRBJ2-7	TRBD2	many	CASSLATSGLYEQYF	TGTGCCAGCAGCTTAGCGACTAGCGGGCTTTACGAGCAGTACTTC
TRBV6-5	TRBJ1-4	NA	NA	CASSRDPALVEKLFF	TGTGCCAGTTCCCGGGACCCAGCACTGGTTGAAAAACTGTTTTTT
TRBV30	TRBJ1-1	NA	NA	CAWSVQENTEAFF	TGTGCCTGGAGTGTACAAGAGAACACTGAAGCTTTCTTT
TRBV7-7	TRBJ1-5	NA	NA	CASSQGGGPTQPQHF	TGTGCCAGCAGCCAAGGGGGGGGACCAACTCAGCCCCAGCATTTT
TRBV24-1	TRBJ2-1	TRBD1	many	CATSGTGGYEQFF	TGTGCCACCAGTGGGACAGGGGGCTATGAGCAGTTCTTC
TRBV20-1	TRBJ1-2	NA	many	CSAAPSRGGDGYTF	TGCAGTGCTGCGCCCTCACGGGGTGGGGATGGCTACACCTTC
TRBV20-1	TRBJ2-7	NA	many	CSARDLDSSYEQYF	TGCAGTGCTAGAGATTTGGACAGCTCCTACGAGCAGTACTTC
TRBV11-2	TRBJ1-5	NA	many	CASSLGQDQPQHF	TGTGCCAGCAGCCTAGGGCAAGATCAGCCCCAGCATTTT
TRBV12-3/TRBV12-4	TRBJ2-1	NA	many	CASSLGAGWLNEQFF	TGTGCCAGCAGTTTGGGCGCGGGATGGCTCAATGAGCAGTTCTTC
TRBV5-1	TRBJ2-5	TRBD2	NA	CASSSGLAGPTNQETQYF	TGCGCCAGCAGCTCCGGACTAGCGGGCCCGACGAACCAAGAGACCCAGTACTTC
TRBV6-5	TRBJ2-5	NA	many	CASSYSPGDAQETQYF	TGTGCCAGCAGTTACTCACCAGGGGATGCCCAAGAGACCCAGTACTTC
TRBV20-1	TRBJ1-2	NA	few	CSASDTRVGYTF	TGCAGTGCTTCTGACACCCGGGTTGGCTACACCTTC
TRBV20-1	TRBJ2-1	NA	many	CSARDPQRSYNEQFF	TGCAGTGCCAGGGACCCGCAACGCTCCTACAATGAGCAGTTCTTC
TRBV12-3/TRBV12-4	TRBJ2-1	TRBD2	many	CASRTSGSYEQFF	TGTGCCAGCAGGACTAGCGGGAGCTATGAGCAGTTCTTC
TRBV18	TRBJ1-3	NA	many	CASLGISGNTIYF	TGTGCCAGCTTGGGGATCTCTGGAAACACCATATATTTT
TRBV5-1	TRBJ2-5	NA	many	CASSSEGETQYF	TGCGCCAGCAGCTCCGAGGGGGAGACCCAGTACTTC
TRBV5-1	TRBJ2-7	NA	few	CASSLAIELPYEQYF	TGCGCCAGCAGCTTGGCGATCGAGTTGCCCTACGAGCAGTACTTC
TRBV5-1	TRBJ2-1	TRBD2	many	CASSRAMTSGVEQFF	TGCGCCAGCAGCCGCGCGATGACTAGCGGGGTCGAGCAGTTCTTC
TRBV20-1	TRBJ2-5	NA	many	CSAARDVQETQYF	TGCAGTGCCGCCCGGGACGTCCAAGAGACCCAGTACTTC
TRBV20-1	TRBJ2-3	TRBD1	many	CSARVLQGAADTQYF	TGCAGTGCTAGAGTTCTGCAGGGGGCGGCAGATACGCAGTATTTT
TRBV3-1	TRBJ2-5	NA	many	CASSQDHFTTQETQYF	TGTGCCAGCAGCCAAGATCACTTTACGACTCAAGAGACCCAGTACTTC
TRBV5-1	TRBJ2-4	NA	many	CASSLDKGLAKNIQYF	TGCGCCAGCAGCTTGGATAAGGGCTTAGCCAAAAACATTCAGTACTTC
TRBV7-2	TRBJ1-2	TRBD1	many	CASSLSMGQAGVYGYTF	TGTGCCAGCAGCTTATCAATGGGACAGGCCGGAGTCTATGGCTACACCTTC
TRBV5-1	TRBJ2-1	NA	NA	CASSLLVNTNNEQFF	TGCGCCAGCAGCTTACTAGTGAACACCAACAATGAGCAGTTCTTC
TRBV5-1	TRBJ2-5	NA	NA	CASILERETQYF	TGCGCCAGCATCTTGGAAAGAGAGACCCAGTACTTC
TRBV27	TRBJ2-1	TRBD1	many	CASSYYRGNEQFF	TGTGCCAGCAGTTACTACAGGGGAAATGAGCAGTTCTTC
TRBV27	TRBJ2-2	NA	many	CASSLKSPSHTGELFF	TGTGCCAGCAGTTTAAAAAGTCCTTCTCACACCGGGGAGCTGTTTTTT
TRBV6-6	TRBJ1-6	NA	many	CASTSQGGSPLHF	TGTGCCAGCACGTCACAGGGAGGTTCACCCCTCCACTTT
TRBV12-3/TRBV12-4	TRBJ2-7	NA	many	CASSFLQGYDEQYF	TGTGCCAGCAGTTTCCTGCAGGGATACGACGAGCAGTACTTC
TRBV20-1	TRBJ1-1	NA	many	CSASLGPQGFF	TGCAGTGCTAGCCTGGGACCTCAAGGTTTCTTT
TRBV7-2	TRBJ2-7	TRBD2	many	CASSWSGTSGSSEQYF	TGTGCCAGCAGCTGGTCTGGGACTAGCGGGAGTTCCGAGCAGTACTTC
TRBV7-2	TRBJ2-1	TRBD1	many	CASSLAGTGGGNEQFF	TGTGCCAGCAGCTTAGCGGGGACAGGGGGTGGGAATGAGCAGTTCTTC
TRBV5-1	TRBJ2-1	NA	many	CASSGIAEQFF	TGCGCCAGCAGCGGGATTGCTGAGCAGTTCTTC
TRBV9	TRBJ2-1	TRBD2	many	CASSFGGGENEQFF	TGTGCCAGCAGCTTTGGGGGAGGGGAGAATGAGCAGTTCTTC
TRBV29-1	TRBJ2-3	TRBD1	many	CSVTGQGGADTQYF	TGCAGCGTTACAGGACAGGGAGGCGCAGATACGCAGTATTTT
TRBV30	TRBJ2-3	TRBD2	few	CAWSTGLVEGTDTQYF	TGTGCCTGGAGTACGGGACTAGTTGAAGGCACAGATACGCAGTATTTT
TRBV28	TRBJ2-4	NA	many	CASSITLGILAKNIQYF	TGTGCCAGCAGCATAACGTTGGGTATACTAGCCAAAAACATTCAGTACTTC
TRBV5-1	TRBJ2-7	NA	many	CASSFQGSYEQYF	TGCGCCAGCAGCTTCCAGGGCTCCTACGAGCAGTACTTC
TRBV6-2/TRBV6-3	TRBJ2-7	NA	many	CASSNQIYEQYF	TGTGCCAGCAGTAACCAGATATACGAGCAGTACTTC
TRBV5-1	TRBJ2-3	TRBD2	many	CASSLDTSGSADTQYF	TGCGCCAGCAGCTTGGATACTAGCGGGAGTGCAGATACGCAGTATTTT
TRBV5-1	TRBJ1-4	NA	many	CASSQTGRTNEKLFF	TGCGCCAGCAGCCAAACGGGACGTACTAATGAAAAACTGTTTTTT
TRBV12-3/TRBV12-4	TRBJ2-2	NA	many	CASNAGTPLGELFF	TGTGCCAGCAATGCCGGGACTCCCCTCGGGGAGCTGTTTTTT
TRBV20-1	TRBJ1-6	NA	many	CSARGPGSSYNSPLHF	TGCAGTGCTAGAGGGCCAGGGAGCTCCTATAATTCACCCCTCCACTTT
TRBV2	TRBJ2-7	TRBD1	many	CASREWVTGIHEQYF	TGTGCCAGCAGGGAATGGGTGACAGGGATCCACGAGCAGTACTTC
TRBV6-5	TRBJ1-2	TRBD1	many	CASRPSPGTGRLGYTF	TGTGCCAGCAGACCAAGTCCCGGGACAGGAAGACTTGGCTACACCTTC
TRBV6-5	TRBJ1-6	NA	many	CASSYEGKRSPLHF	TGTGCCAGCAGTTACGAGGGAAAGAGGTCACCCCTCCACTTT
TRBV20-1	TRBJ2-7	TRBD2	many	CSAPPGSGGTYEQYF	TGCAGTGCTCCCCCCGGGAGCGGGGGTACCTACGAGCAGTACTTC
TRBV6-1	TRBJ2-1	TRBD2	many	CASNQGLSGSANEQFF	TGTGCCAGCAACCAAGGCCTTAGCGGGAGTGCCAATGAGCAGTTCTTC
TRBV2	TRBJ2-2	NA	NA	CASKSRGALTGELFF	TGTGCCAGCAAATCCAGGGGGGCCTTAACCGGGGAGCTGTTTTTT
TRBV4-3	TRBJ2-5	NA	many	CASSPQMYRVQTQYF	TGCGCCAGCAGCCCACAAATGTACAGGGTTCAGACCCAGTACTTC
TRBV6-5	TRBJ2-2	NA	many	CASSYSNGVNTGELFF	TGTGCCAGCAGTTACTCGAACGGAGTGAACACCGGGGAGCTGTTTTTT